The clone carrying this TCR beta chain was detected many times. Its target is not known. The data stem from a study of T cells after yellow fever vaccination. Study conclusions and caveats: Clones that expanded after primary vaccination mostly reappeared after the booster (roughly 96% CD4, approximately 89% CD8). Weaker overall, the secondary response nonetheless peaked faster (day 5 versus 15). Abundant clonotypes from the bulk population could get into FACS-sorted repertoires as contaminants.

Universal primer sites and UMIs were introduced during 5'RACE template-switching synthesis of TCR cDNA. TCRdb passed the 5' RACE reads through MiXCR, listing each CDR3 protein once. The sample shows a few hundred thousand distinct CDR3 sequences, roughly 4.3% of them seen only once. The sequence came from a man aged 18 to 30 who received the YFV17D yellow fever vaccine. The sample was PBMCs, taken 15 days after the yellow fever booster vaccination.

This CDR3 reads CSARRGIAGDTDTQYF. CDR3 sequence (DNA): TGCAGTGCTAGACGGGGGATAGCGGGGGACACAGATACGCAGTATTTT. The chain links TRBV20-1 to TRBJ2-3; 9 bases fit TRBD2. Germline V gene lookup returns CDR1 DFQATT and CDR2 SNEGSKA (reference sequence). The CDR3 contains 16 residues. Trimming cost V 2 bases and J 2 bases; bases outside gene matches: 8.